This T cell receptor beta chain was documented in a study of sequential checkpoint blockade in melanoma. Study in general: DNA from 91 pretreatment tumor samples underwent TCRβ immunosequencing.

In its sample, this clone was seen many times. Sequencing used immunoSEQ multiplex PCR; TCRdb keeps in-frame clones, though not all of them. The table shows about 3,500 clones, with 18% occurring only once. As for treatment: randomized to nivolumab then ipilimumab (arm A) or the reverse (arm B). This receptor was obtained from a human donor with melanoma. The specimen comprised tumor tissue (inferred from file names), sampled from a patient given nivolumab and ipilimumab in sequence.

CDR3 in DNA: TGTGCCAGCAGCTTAGAGGTCACTAGCGGGGGGAGGGAGACCCAGTACTTC. It codes for CASSLEVTSGGRETQYF. V and J are TRBV11-3 and TRBJ2-5, with TRBD2 identical over 12 bases. This CDR3 is 17 amino acids long. J was trimmed by 5 bases and V by 0 bases; bases with no gene match: 7. The V gene's germline CDR1 is SGHNT and CDR2 YENEEA.